What follows are 28 T cell receptor beta chains derived from one specimen sequenced in a study of identical twins. TCRdb called the 5' RACE reads again in MiXCR, with one record for every CDR3 protein. This table has around 1.7 million distinct CDR3 sequences, roughly 35% appearing once. Sequenced sample: cord blood. Receptor source: a newborn girl in good health.

This chain uses TRBV2 with TRBJ2-7; D not resolved. Germline-derived CDR1 and CDR2 are SNHLY and FYNNEI. Deletions cut 5 bases from V and 2 bases from J, with 13 bases between. The CDR3 runs to 14 residues. CDR3 bases: TGTGCCAGCAGTTTAGTGTTCCGAGCCTACGAGCAGTACTTC. Its translation is CASSLVFRAYEQYF. Full variable domain (rest looked up from reference TRBV2 and TRBJ2-7): EPEVTQTPSHQVTQMGQEVILRCVPISNHLYFYWYRQILGQKVEFLVSFYNNEISEKSEIFDDQFSVERPDGSNFTLKIRSTKLEDSAMYFCASSLVFRAYEQYFGPGTRLTVT.

This chain joins TRBV20-1 and TRBJ2-1, with 12 nucleotides matching TRBD2. V lost 3 bases, J lost 8 bases, and 8 bases stayed unmatched. Germline V CDR1 and CDR2: DFQATT, SNEGSKA (reference sequence). The CDR3 sequence is 15 residues long. Here the CDR3 DNA reads TGCAGTGCTAGCGTAGGACTAGCGGGAAGGCATGAGCAGTTCTTC. Its protein product is CSASVGLAGRHEQFF.

In its sample, this clonotype was seen a few times. J is TRBJ2-7 and V is TRBV3-1; 8 bases are a match to TRBD2. CDR3 length: 16 amino acids. V trimming: 4 bases; J trimming: 3 bases; junction bases outside the gene matches: 11. Per the germline V gene, CDR1 is LGHDT and CDR2 is YNNKEL (reference sequence). The CDR3 loop is CASSPSGTRAYYEQYF. DNA of the CDR3: TGTGCCAGCAGCCCAAGTGGGACTAGGGCTTACTACGAGCAGTACTTC.

This clonotype has a handful of counts. The chain has TRBV7-2 and TRBJ1-5; TRBD1 matches 7 bases. V was clipped by 2 bases and J by 5 bases; unmatched bases: 6. This CDR3 has 15 amino acids. Per germline, CDR1 SGHTA and CDR2 FQGNSA. The CDR3 region has the DNA TGTGCCAGCAGCTTAAGACAGGGAAGGGATCAGCCCCAGCATTTT. Translated: CASSLRQGRDQPQHF.

This clonotype turned up a few times. The chain uses TRBV7-2 and TRBJ2-7; possibly TRBD1 or TRBD2 for D (6 bases each). The V and J ends lost 1 base and 3 bases respectively, with 13 bases between them. This CDR3 has 15 residues. CDR1 SGHTA and CDR2 FQGNSA come from the germline V gene. In DNA, the CDR3 is TGTGCCAGCAGCTTAGTCCCAGGGGAGGTCTACGAGCAGTACTTC. This encodes CASSLVPGEVYEQYF.

Many counts were recorded for this clonotype. The chain employs TRBV6-6 and TRBJ2-3; D is unclear. This CDR3 has 14 residues. Trimming stripped 0 bases from V and 2 bases from J, with 6 bases between. The germline CDR1 and CDR2 sequences are MNHNY and SVGAGI (reference sequence). The CDR3 here is CASSYSTLTDTQYF. CDR3 DNA sequence: TGTGCCAGCAGTTACTCGACACTCACAGATACGCAGTATTTT.

This clonotype has a handful of counts. This chain connects TRBV5-5 to TRBJ1-5; TRBD1 agrees at 7 bases. Per the germline V gene, CDR1 is SGHKS and CDR2 is YYEKEE (reference sequence). The CDR3 runs 15 residues. The ends lost 1 base at V and 3 bases at J; junction bases unmatched: 4. The CDR3 bases are TGTGCCAGCAGCTTGCGGACAGGCGTCAATCAGCCCCAGCATTTT. Translating it yields CASSLRTGVNQPQHF.

The chain carries TRBV18 and TRBJ2-5; TRBD2 agrees at 13 bases. J lost 2 bases, V lost 3 bases, and 9 bases had no gene match. The CDR3 has 18 residues. Per germline, CDR1 KGHSH and CDR2 LQKENI. The CDR3 DNA reads as TGTGCCAGCTCACCGGGACTAGCGGGACTTGGAGGGCAAGAGACCCAGTACTTC. Its protein is CASSPGLAGLGGQETQYF. Together with reference TRBV18 and TRBJ2-5, the CDR3 gives the full variable domain: NAGVMQNPRHLVRRRGQEARLRCSPMKGHSHVYWYRQLPEEGLKFMVYLQKENIIDESGMPKERFSAEFPKEGPSILRIQQVVRGDSAAYFCASSPGLAGLGGQETQYFGPGTRLLVL.

Turning to this clonotype: This may come from a read error, since a much larger clone is one base off. The V call is TRBV5-1, the J call TRBJ1-5; 9 positions agree with TRBD1. The CDR3 is made up of 13 amino acids. CDR1 is SGHRS, CDR2 YFSETQ, per germline. The CDR3 nucleotides are TGCGCCAACAGCTGGACAGGGGATCAGCCCCAGCATTTT. Protein product: CANSWTGDQPQHF.

This clonotype has only a few counts. The gene calls are TRBV19 and TRBJ2-4, with 8 bases identical to TRBD2. This CDR3 contains 14 residues. Germline CDR1 is LNHDA and CDR2 is SQIVND (reference sequence). V was pared by 7 bases and J by 7 bases, with 9 bases of the junction left unmatched. CDR3 in amino acids: CASTLGGAGNIQYF. Written as DNA, the CDR3 is TGTGCCAGTACTCTCGGGGGGGCTGGTAACATTCAGTACTTC.

V usage is TRBV29-1 and J usage is TRBJ2-1; D is perhaps TRBD1 (6 bases). Matching the DNA end better, TRBJ2-7 makes the J call doubtful. Germline V CDR1 and CDR2: SQVTM, ANQGSEA. This CDR3 spans 13 amino acids. For the CDR3, the DNA is TGCAGCGTTGAAGGGACAGCCTACAATGAGCAGTACTTC. Protein product: CSVEGTAYNEQYF.

The V gene is TRBV20-1, the J gene TRBJ1-5; 8 bases match TRBD1. Germline loops: CDR1 DFQATT, CDR2 SNEGSKA (reference sequence). The CDR3 sequence is 15 residues long. J gave up 3 bases and V 4 bases, and 8 bases lay outside the gene matches. The CDR3 DNA reads TGCAGTGCTACTACGGGACAGGCTATCAATCAGCCCCAGCATTTT. As protein: CSATTGQAINQPQHF.

This clonotype has more than one count but fewer than ten. This chain links TRBV6-5 with TRBJ2-5; 7 bases are shared with TRBD1. This CDR3 spans 14 amino acids. Germline CDR1 MNHEY, CDR2 SVGAGI. The V and J ends lost 2 bases and 0 bases, in that order; junction bases with no gene match: 0. CDR3 DNA: TGTGCCAGCAGTTACGACAGGGACCAAGAGACCCAGTACTTC. Protein product: CASSYDRDQETQYF.

The V and J genes are TRBV19 and TRBJ2-7; 10 bases fit TRBD2. J gave up 3 bases and V 7 bases, and 9 bases lay outside the gene matches. This CDR3 has 15 amino acids. In germline, CDR1 is LNHDA, CDR2 SQIVND (reference sequence). The CDR3 is CASNEAGTSVYEQYF. In nucleotides, the CDR3 is TGTGCCAGTAACGAGGCCGGGACTAGCGTCTACGAGCAGTACTTC.

V and J are TRBV4-1 and TRBJ2-4; unclear D gene. With the DNA end fitting TRBJ2-7 better, the J assignment may be wrong. Germline V gives CDR1 MGHRA, CDR2 YSYEKL. The CDR3 loop spans 14 amino acids. The DNA for the CDR3 is TGCGCCAGCAGCCAAGATAGTAGGCCGTACGAGCAGTACTTC. Its protein is CASSQDSRPYEQYF.

This clonotype was seen a handful of times. The chain links TRBV11-2 to TRBJ2-7; 8 positions agree with TRBD1. The V segment lost 5 bases and the J segment 7 bases; nucleotides outside the gene matches: 16. Germline values: CDR1 SGHAT, CDR2 FQNNGV. CDR3 size: 16 residues. CDR3 DNA sequence: TGTGCCAGCAGCCCATCTTCCGGGACAGGACCTTTAGAGCAGTACTTC. Residues: CASSPSSGTGPLEQYF.

This clonotype was counted only a few times. This chain connects TRBV10-3 to TRBJ2-7; TRBD2 matches 10 bases. Losses at the gene ends were 3 bases for V and 3 bases for J; bases not matched to a gene: 14. Germline CDR1 reads ENHRY; CDR2 reads SYGVKD. The CDR3 runs 18 residues. The CDR3 coding sequence is TGTGCCATCAGTGACCCGGGACTAGCGAGAGGCCCGGGCTACGAGCAGTACTTC. Translated: CAISDPGLARGPGYEQYF.

This clonotype has a count of ten or more. The gene calls are TRBV4-2 and TRBJ2-1; 10 nucleotides align to TRBD2. Germline V CDR1 and CDR2: LGHNA, YNFKEQ. Trimming removed 4 bases from V and 8 bases from J; junction bases left unmatched: 8. The CDR3 contains 15 residues. The CDR3 loop reads CASSRDQREGHEQFF. The CDR3 DNA reads as TGTGCCAGCAGCCGCGACCAGCGGGAGGGGCATGAGCAGTTCTTC.

The V and J genes are TRBV19 and TRBJ2-1; possibly TRBD1 or TRBD2 for D (7 bases each). This CDR3 contains 16 residues. Deletions cut 4 bases from V and 4 bases from J, with 17 bases between. Germline V gene lookup returns CDR1 LNHDA and CDR2 SQIVND (reference sequence). CDR3 residues: CASSTPGRGGYNEQFF. Written as DNA, the CDR3 is TGTGCCAGTAGTACGCCTGGCAGGGGGGGATACAATGAGCAGTTCTTC. The full variable domain, in which reference TRBV19 and TRBJ2-1 provide the parts outside the CDR3, is DGGITQSPKYLFRKEGQNVTLSCEQNLNHDAMYWYRQDPGQGLRLIYYSQIVNDFQKGDIAEGYSVSREKKESFPLTVTSAQKNPTAFYLCASSTPGRGGYNEQFFGPGTRLTVL.

This clonotype turned up a few times. The CDR3 bases are TGTGCCAGCAGTTACCCACAGAGGCAAGAGACCCAGTACTTC. Protein product: CASSYPQRQETQYF. This rearrangement joins TRBV28 to TRBJ2-5, with D hard to call. Trimming removed 4 bases at V and 2 bases at J, with 11 bases between. The germline V gene encodes CDR1 MDHEN and CDR2 SYDVKM. This CDR3 spans 14 amino acids.

This chain links TRBV28 with TRBJ2-2; possible D gene TRBD2, 5 bases. The CDR3 is 15 amino acids. Trimming pared 4 bases from V and 1 base from J, leaving 10 bases between. Germline-derived CDR1 and CDR2 are MDHEN and SYDVKM. CDR3 coding DNA: TGTGCCAGCAGTTCGGGCGCGGGGAACACCGGGGAGCTGTTTTTT. Translating gives CASSSGAGNTGELFF.

The V and J genes are TRBV27 and TRBJ1-2; D may be TRBD1 (6 bases). CDR1 MNHEY and CDR2 SMNVEV come from the germline V gene (reference sequence). This CDR3 has 14 amino acids. The ends were cut back, 3 bases at V and 8 bases at J, with 16 bases in the middle. CDR3 loop: CASSFLRGSDGYTF. The CDR3 DNA sequence: TGTGCCAGCAGTTTTCTCAGGGGAAGTGACGGCTACACCTTC.

On this clonotype itself: At one end, the junction sequence differs from germline, possibly due to a read error. The V call is TRBV5-1, the J call TRBJ2-7, with 11 bases fitting TRBD2. The V gene's germline CDR1 is SGHRS and CDR2 YFSETQ. This CDR3 comprises 15 residues. The CDR3 protein is CAGSLGASGRHEQYF. CDR3 nucleotides: TGCGCCGGCAGCTTGGGGGCTAGCGGGAGGCACGAGCAGTACTTC.

The chain links TRBV6-1 to TRBJ2-4; 13 bases fit TRBD2. Germline CDR1 is MNHNS and CDR2 is SASEGT. V was pared by 7 bases and J by 13 bases, with 16 bases of the junction left unmatched. The CDR3 contains 16 residues. CDR3 bases: TGTGCCAGCACTTGGACTAGCGGGAGTTCCGGCAATGAGCAGTACTTC. Protein sequence: CASTWTSGSSGNEQYF.

This clonotype was recorded a few times. The chain combines TRBV24-1 with TRBJ2-1; 12 bases align to TRBD2. The CDR3 loop spans 17 amino acids. Trimming at V came to 6 bases and at J to 0 bases, leaving 5 bases not matched to a gene. The V gene's germline CDR1 is KGHDR and CDR2 SFDVKD. This CDR3 reads CATSPSGRARSYNEQFF. CDR3 nucleotides: TGTGCCACCAGTCCTAGCGGGAGGGCCCGCTCCTACAATGAGCAGTTCTTC.

The chain carries TRBV28 and TRBJ1-5; tentative D call: TRBD1 (6 bases). CDR1 is MDHEN and CDR2 is SYDVKM in the germline V gene. Trimming cost V 5 bases and J 0 bases, with 17 bases left between them. The CDR3 runs to 17 residues. The CDR3 reads CASSPLGGTYSNQPQHF. The CDR3 DNA sequence: TGTGCCAGCAGTCCCCTAGGGGGGACGTATAGCAATCAGCCCCAGCATTTT.

This clonotype has a count of ten or more. The chain carries TRBV4-1 and TRBJ1-2; TRBD1 agrees at 9 bases. The CDR3 consists of 14 residues. The V segment lost 9 bases and the J segment 2 bases; nucleotides outside the gene matches: 7. Germline CDR1 MGHRA, CDR2 YSYEKL. The CDR3 DNA reads TGCGCCAGTACAGCCGGACAGGGGAACTATGGCTACACCTTC. It yields the protein CASTAGQGNYGYTF.

This clonotype has a handful of counts. J is TRBJ2-7 and V is TRBV28; 7 positions agree with TRBD1. Germline loops: CDR1 MDHEN, CDR2 SYDVKM. Losses at the gene ends were 4 bases for V and 3 bases for J; bases not matched to a gene: 6. The CDR3 runs 14 residues. CDR3 residues: CASSSVDRNYEQYF. The CDR3 DNA follows: TGTGCCAGCAGTTCCGTGGACAGGAACTACGAGCAGTACTTC. Using reference TRBV28 and TRBJ2-7 for the parts outside the CDR3, the full variable domain is DVKVTQSSRYLVKRTGEKVFLECVQDMDHENMFWYRQDPGLGLRLIYFSYDVKMKEKGDIPEGYSVSREKKERFSLILESASTNQTSMYLCASSSVDRNYEQYFGPGTRLTVT.